One sample yielded the 3 T cell receptor beta chains listed below, sequenced in a study of beta chain features in type 1 diabetes. Notes on the study in general: Type 1 diabetes patients showed a moderate but significant shortening of TCRB CDR3s in all four CD4+ subsets.

Expressed TCRB transcripts were sequenced, since all the RNA that had been isolated was reverse transcribed. Clones were sequenced by immunoSEQ multiplex PCR, and TCRdb holds only the in-frame ones, with some missing. The profile shows hundreds of thousands of clones, roughly an eighth of them singletons. No antigens are known for them. Material: naive CD4+ T cells from blood. The receptors were sampled from a man younger than 35 with type 1 diabetes.

Note on this clone: Mismatch with germline at one junction end may stem from a read error. This chain joins TRBV7-7 and TRBJ2-5, with 8 bases aligning to TRBD2. The germline V gene has CDR1 SSHAT and CDR2 FNYEAQ (reference sequence). The CDR3 loop spans 15 amino acids. The DNA for the CDR3 is TGTGCTAGCAGCTTAGCGGGGACCCGCCAAGAGACCCAGTACTTC. Translating gives CASSLAGTRQETQYF. The whole variable domain, remainder taken from reference TRBV7-7 and TRBJ2-5, is GAGVSQSPRYKVTKRGQDVTLRCDPISSHATLYWYQQALGQGPEFLTYFNYEAQPDKSGLPSDRFSAERPEGSISTLTIQRTEQRDSAMYRCASSLAGTRQETQYFGPGTRLLVL.

The chain recombines TRBV5-1 with TRBJ2-4, with D perhaps being TRBD1 or TRBD2 (5 bases each). The V gene's germline CDR1 is SGHRS and CDR2 YFSETQ. Deletions cut 4 bases from V and 7 bases from J, with 18 bases between. The CDR3 spans 15 residues. For the CDR3, the DNA is TGCGCCAGCAGCGCGGGTGACCAGGGATTGAACATTCAGTACTTC. Residues: CASSAGDQGLNIQYF.

This clone was observed a few times. The rearrangement uses TRBV15 and TRBJ2-5, with D tentatively TRBD2 (6 bases). Trimming removed 0 bases from V and 1 base from J, with 21 bases in between. Germline V lookup: CDR1 LNHNV, CDR2 YYDKDF (reference sequence). The CDR3 extends over 19 amino acids. This chain's CDR3 is CATSRDAAGHSRIQETQYF. The CDR3 region has the DNA TGTGCCACCAGCAGAGATGCGGCGGGGCACAGCCGGATCCAAGAGACCCAGTACTTC.